This entry concerns a single T cell receptor (beta chain). The data were obtained in a study of blood T cell repertoires in COVID-19. At the level of the study: The United States, Italy and Spain were the sources of the acute and convalescent COVID-19 samples. The cDNA or gDNA used as material had been derived from T cells, B-cell-depleted T cells, or PBMCs.

Per the study methods: Using reference gene primer amplification, nucleated cell counts were estimated. Assay: immunoSEQ multiplex PCR; the TCRdb copy retains only in-frame clones and omits some. That table is the source of V, J and clone size, and D and trimming were worked out from the DNA. The profile shows roughly 40,000 clones, around 85% of them singletons. V was cut by 3 bases and J by 4 bases, with 15 bases left in between. The CDR3 totals 15 residues. Germline V CDR1 and CDR2: LNHNV, YYDKDF (reference sequence). The clonotype was recovered from a man at least 80 years old with active or convalescent COVID-19. Input material: peripheral blood. The chain links TRBV15 to TRBJ1-2; D is possibly TRBD1 (6 bases). This CDR3 is CATSSLRGSTYGYTF. Written as DNA, the CDR3 is TGTGCCACCAGCAGCCTCAGGGGAAGTACCTATGGCTACACCTTC. Together with reference TRBV15 and TRBJ1-2, the CDR3 gives the full variable domain: DAMVIQNPRYQVTQFGKPVTLSCSQTLNHNVMYWYQQKSSQAPKLLFHYYDKDFNNEADTPDNFQSRRPNTSFCFLDIRSPGLGDTAMYLCATSSLRGSTYGYTFGSGTRLTVV.